What follows is one T cell receptor beta chain and its context. The V gene end was trimmed by 4 bases and the J gene end by 1 base; junction bases not matched to a gene: 3. Germline V CDR1 and CDR2: SGHTS, YDEGEE. This CDR3 is built from 14 residues. This sample was included in a study of OX40 agonist ivuxolimab in advanced cancers. Overall study: Patients were under 90% male with ages roughly 23 to 85, mean roughly 64.

Libraries were prepared by immunoSEQ multiplex PCR; TCRdb keeps only in-frame clonotypes and omits some of them. The sample yields about 48,000 clones, around nine tenths seen once. The sequencing here drew on CD4+ or CD8+ T cells sorted from blood, taken in a trial of the OX40 agonist ivuxolimab. The J gene is TRBJ2-7, the V gene TRBV5-8, with 9 bases fitting TRBD1. The receptor comes from an adult with an advanced solid tumor such as melanoma, head and neck, liver or kidney cancer. This chain's CDR3 is CASSMGQGSYEQYF. Here the CDR3 DNA reads TGTGCCAGCAGCATGGGACAGGGATCCTACGAGCAGTACTTC.